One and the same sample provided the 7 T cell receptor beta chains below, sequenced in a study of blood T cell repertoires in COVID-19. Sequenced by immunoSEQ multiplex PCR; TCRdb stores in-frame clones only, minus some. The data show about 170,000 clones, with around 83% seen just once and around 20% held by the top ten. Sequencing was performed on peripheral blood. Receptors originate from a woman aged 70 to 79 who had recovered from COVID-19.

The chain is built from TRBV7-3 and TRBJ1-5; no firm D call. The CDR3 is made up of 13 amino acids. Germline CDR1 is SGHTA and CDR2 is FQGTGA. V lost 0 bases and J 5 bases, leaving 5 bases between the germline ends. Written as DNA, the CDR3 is TGTGCCAGCAGCTTAACCCCGGATCAGCCCCAGCATTTT. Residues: CASSLTPDQPQHF.

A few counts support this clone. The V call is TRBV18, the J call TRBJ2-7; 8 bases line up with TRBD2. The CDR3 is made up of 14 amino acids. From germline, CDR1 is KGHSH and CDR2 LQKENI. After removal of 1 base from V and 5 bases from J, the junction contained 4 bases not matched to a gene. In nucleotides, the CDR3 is TGTGCCAGCTCACCACTCCCGGGACTAGACGAGCAGTACTTC. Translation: CASSPLPGLDEQYF.

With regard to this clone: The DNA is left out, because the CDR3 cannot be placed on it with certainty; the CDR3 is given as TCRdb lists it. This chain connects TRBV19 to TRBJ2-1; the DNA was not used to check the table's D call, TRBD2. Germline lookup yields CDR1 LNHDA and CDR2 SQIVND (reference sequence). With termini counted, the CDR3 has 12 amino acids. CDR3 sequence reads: CASRVAGGAPFF.

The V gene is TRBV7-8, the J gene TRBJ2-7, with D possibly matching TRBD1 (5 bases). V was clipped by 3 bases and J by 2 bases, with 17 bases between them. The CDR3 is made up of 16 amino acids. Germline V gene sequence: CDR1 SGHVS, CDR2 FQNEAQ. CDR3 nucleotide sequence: TGTGCCAGCAGCTTTTCATGGGGTGGGGCGGCCTACGAGCAGTACTTC. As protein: CASSFSWGGAAYEQYF.

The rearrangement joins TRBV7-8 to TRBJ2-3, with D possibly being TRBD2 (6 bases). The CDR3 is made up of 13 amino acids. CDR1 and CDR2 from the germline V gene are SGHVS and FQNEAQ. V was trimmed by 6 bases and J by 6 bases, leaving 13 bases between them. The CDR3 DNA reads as TGTGCCAGCAGTTCGGGGGTCAGGGATACGCAGTATTTT. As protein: CASSSGVRDTQYF. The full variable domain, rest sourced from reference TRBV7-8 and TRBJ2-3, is GAGVSQSPRYKVAKRGQDVALRCDPISGHVSLFWYQQALGQGPEFLTYFQNEAQLDKSGLPSDRFFAERPEGSVSTLKIQRTQQEDSAVYLCASSSGVRDTQYFGPGTRLTVL.

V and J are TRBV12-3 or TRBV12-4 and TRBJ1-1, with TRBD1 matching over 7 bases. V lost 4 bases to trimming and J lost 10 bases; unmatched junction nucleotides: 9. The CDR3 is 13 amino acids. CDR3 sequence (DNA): TGTGCCAGCAGTTACCGACAGGGACGGGGAGCTTTCTTT. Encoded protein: CASSYRQGRGAFF.

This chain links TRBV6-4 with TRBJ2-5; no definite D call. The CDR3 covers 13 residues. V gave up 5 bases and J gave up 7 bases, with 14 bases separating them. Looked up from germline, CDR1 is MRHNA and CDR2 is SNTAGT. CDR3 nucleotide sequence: TGTGCCAGCAGTCCTACGGTGCTAGGGACCCAGTACTTC. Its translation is CASSPTVLGTQYF.